Sequencing of this T cell receptor beta chain was carried out in a study of CD8+CD57+ T cells in acquired aplastic anemia. At the level of the study: Sorted CD4+ and CD8+ cells yielded DNA averaging around 3.5 ug.

Patients included in sequencing had previously demonstrated CD8+CD57+ cell expansion by flow cytometry. According to the study, genomic DNA was the template for TCR beta VDJ and CDR3 profiling. TCRdb ran MiXCR on the reads and lists one entry per CDR3 protein. The sample has 150,000 to 200,000 distinct CDR3 sequences, around half seen once. This clonotype was counted ten times or more. No antigen is known for it. General observations from the study: There were approximately 27 CD8+ CDR3 sequences that occurred in both patients and controls.

This TCR came from a human donor with aplastic anemia. Sequences were obtained from sorted CD4+, CD8+, or CD8+CD57+ T cells (not recorded which) from PBMCs.

In DNA form, the CDR3 reads TGTGCCAGCAGCCAAGACAGGTTCAATGAAAAACTGTTTTTT. Translating it yields CASSQDRFNEKLFF. V usage is TRBV3-1 and J usage is TRBJ1-4; D gene uncertain. Deletions cut 0 bases from V and 5 bases from J, with 7 bases between. Germline lookup yields CDR1 LGHDT and CDR2 YNNKEL (reference sequence). The CDR3 is 14 amino acids. The variable domain in full, completed from reference TRBV3-1 and TRBJ1-4, reads DTAVSQTPKYLVTQMGNDKSIKCEQNLGHDTMYWYKQDSKKFLKIMFSYNNKELIINETVPNRFSPKSPDKAHLNLHINSLELGDSAVYFCASSQDRFNEKLFFGSGTQLSVL.